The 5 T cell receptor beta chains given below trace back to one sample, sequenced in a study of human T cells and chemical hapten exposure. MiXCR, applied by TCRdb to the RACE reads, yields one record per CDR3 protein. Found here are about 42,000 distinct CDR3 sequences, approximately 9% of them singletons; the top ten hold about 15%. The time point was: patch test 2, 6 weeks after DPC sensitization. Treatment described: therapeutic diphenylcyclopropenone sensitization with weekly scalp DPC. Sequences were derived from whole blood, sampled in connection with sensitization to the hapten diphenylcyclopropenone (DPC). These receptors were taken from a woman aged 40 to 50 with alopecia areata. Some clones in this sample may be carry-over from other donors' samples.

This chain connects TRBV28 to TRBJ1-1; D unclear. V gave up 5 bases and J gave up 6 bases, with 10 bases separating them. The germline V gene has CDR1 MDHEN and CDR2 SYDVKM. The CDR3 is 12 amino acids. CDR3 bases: TGTGCCAGCAGTCCCTATAATTCTGAAGCTTTCTTT. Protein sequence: CASSPYNSEAFF.

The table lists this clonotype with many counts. For the CDR3, the DNA is TGTGCCTGGAGTGTACGGGTGGAGGGGCTTGAAGCTTTCTTT. Amino acid sequence: CAWSVRVEGLEAFF. The chain links TRBV30 to TRBJ1-1; TRBD1 might be the D (5 bases). CDR1 GTSNPN and CDR2 SVGIG come from the germline V gene (reference sequence). V was trimmed by 0 bases and J by 7 bases, leaving 15 bases between them. The CDR3 spans 14 residues.

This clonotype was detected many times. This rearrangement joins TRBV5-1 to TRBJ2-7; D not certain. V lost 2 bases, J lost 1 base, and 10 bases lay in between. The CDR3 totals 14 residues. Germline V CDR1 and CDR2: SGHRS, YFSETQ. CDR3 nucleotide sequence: TGCGCCAGCAGCTTTTCACCAGGTTCCTACGAGCAGTACTTC. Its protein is CASSFSPGSYEQYF.

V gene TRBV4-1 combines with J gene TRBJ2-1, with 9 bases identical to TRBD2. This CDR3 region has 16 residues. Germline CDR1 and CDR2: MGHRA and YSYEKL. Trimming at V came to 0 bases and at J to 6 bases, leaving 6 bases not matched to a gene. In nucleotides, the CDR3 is TGCGCCAGCAGCCAAGATAGCGGGGGTGCCCTCAATGAGCAGTTCTTC. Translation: CASSQDSGGALNEQFF.

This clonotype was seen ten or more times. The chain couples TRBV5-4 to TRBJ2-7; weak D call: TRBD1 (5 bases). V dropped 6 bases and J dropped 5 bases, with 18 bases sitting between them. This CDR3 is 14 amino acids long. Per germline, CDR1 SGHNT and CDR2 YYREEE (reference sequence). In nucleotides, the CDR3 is TGTGCCAGCAACCGAAGGGGTGGGGCGGACGAGCAGTACTTC. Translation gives CASNRRGGADEQYF.